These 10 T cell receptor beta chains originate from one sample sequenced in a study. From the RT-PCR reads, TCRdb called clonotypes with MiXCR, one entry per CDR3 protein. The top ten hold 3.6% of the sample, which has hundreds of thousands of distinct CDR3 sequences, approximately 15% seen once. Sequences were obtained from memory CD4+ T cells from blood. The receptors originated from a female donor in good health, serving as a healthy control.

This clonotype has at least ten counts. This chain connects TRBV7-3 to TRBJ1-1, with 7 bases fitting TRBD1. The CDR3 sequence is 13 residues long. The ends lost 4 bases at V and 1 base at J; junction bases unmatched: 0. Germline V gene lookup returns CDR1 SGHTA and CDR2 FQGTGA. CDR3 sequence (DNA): TGTGCCAGCAGCTGGGACAGGAACACTGAAGCTTTCTTT. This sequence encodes CASSWDRNTEAFF. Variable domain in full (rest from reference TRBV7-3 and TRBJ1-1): GAGVSQTPSNKVTEKGKYVELRCDPISGHTALYWYRQSLGQGPEFLIYFQGTGAADDSGLPNDRFFAVRPEGSVSTLKIQRTERGDSAVYLCASSWDRNTEAFFGQGTRLTVV.

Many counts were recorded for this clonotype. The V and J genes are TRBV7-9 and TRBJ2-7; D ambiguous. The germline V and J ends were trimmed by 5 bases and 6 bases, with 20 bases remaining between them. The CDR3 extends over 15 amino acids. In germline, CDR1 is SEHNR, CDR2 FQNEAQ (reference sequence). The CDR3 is CASSAPSPGNPEQYF. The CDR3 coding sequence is TGTGCCAGCAGCGCCCCATCTCCTGGGAATCCCGAGCAGTACTTC. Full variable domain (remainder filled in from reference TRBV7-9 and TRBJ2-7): DTGVSQNPRHKITKRGQNVTFRCDPISEHNRLYWYRQTLGQGPEFLTYFQNEAQLEKSRLLSDRFSAERPKGSFSTLEIQRTEQGDSAMYLCASSAPSPGNPEQYFGPGTRLTVT.

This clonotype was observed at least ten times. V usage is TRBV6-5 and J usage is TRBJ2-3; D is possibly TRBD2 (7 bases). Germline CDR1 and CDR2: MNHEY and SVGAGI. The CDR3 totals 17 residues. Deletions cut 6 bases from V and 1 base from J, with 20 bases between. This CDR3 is CASSSPPGGQGTDTQYF. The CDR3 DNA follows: TGTGCCAGCAGCTCCCCGCCCGGGGGGCAGGGCACAGATACGCAGTATTTT.

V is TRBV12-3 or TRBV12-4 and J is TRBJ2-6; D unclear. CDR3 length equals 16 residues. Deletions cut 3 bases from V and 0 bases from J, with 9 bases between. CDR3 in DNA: TGTGCCAGCAGTTTCCCCGCTTTCTCTGGGGCCAACGTCCTGACTTTC. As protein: CASSFPAFSGANVLTF.

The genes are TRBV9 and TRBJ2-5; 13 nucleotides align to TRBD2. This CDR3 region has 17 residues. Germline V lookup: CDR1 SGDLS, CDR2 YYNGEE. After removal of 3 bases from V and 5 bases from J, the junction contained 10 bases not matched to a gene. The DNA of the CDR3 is TGTGCCAGCAGCGAGGGGAGGACTAGCGGGAGCGGCGAGACCCAGTACTTC. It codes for CASSEGRTSGSGETQYF.

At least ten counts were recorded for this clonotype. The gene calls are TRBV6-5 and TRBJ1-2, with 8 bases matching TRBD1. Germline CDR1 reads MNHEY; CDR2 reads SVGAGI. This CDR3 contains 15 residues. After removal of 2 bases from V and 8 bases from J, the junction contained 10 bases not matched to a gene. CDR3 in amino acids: CASSYGTGGAWGYTF. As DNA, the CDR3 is TGTGCCAGCAGTTACGGAACAGGGGGTGCCTGGGGCTACACCTTC.

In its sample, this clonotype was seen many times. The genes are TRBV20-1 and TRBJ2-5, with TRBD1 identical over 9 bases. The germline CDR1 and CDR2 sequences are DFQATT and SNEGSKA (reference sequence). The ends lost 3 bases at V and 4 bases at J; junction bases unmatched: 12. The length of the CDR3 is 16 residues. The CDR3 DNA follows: TGCAGTGCTAGTCGAACGGACAGGGGTTCGGGAGAGACCCAGTACTTC. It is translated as CSASRTDRGSGETQYF.

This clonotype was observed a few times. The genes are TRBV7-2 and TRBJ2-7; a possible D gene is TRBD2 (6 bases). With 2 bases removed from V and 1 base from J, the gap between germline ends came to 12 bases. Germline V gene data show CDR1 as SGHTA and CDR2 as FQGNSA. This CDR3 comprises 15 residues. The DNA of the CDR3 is TGTGCCAGCAGCTTACAGGGACTCCTGTCCTACGAGCAGTACTTC. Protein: CASSLQGLLSYEQYF.

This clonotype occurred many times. This CDR3 reads CASSTGVQETQYF. In nucleotides, the CDR3 is TGTGCCAGCAGTACAGGAGTCCAAGAGACCCAGTACTTC. V and J are TRBV6-1 and TRBJ2-5; weak D call: TRBD1 (5 bases). Trimming removed 5 bases at V and 1 base at J, with 8 bases between. The CDR3 runs 13 residues. CDR1 is MNHNS, CDR2 SASEGT, per germline.

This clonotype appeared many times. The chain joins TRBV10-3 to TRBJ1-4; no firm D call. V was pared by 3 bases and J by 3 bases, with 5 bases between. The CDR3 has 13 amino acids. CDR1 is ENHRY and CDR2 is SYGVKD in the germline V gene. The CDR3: CAISDGANEKLFF. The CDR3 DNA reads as TGTGCCATCAGTGATGGTGCTAATGAAAAACTGTTTTTT.